The 21 T cell receptor beta chains in this list originate from one sample, sequenced in a study of CD8 T cells in ankylosing spondylitis. One entry per CDR3 protein results from TCRdb running MiXCR on the 5' RACE reads. The sample consists of 100,000 to 150,000 distinct CDR3 sequences, roughly 6.6% of them appearing once. Specimen: blood, either unsorted or a sorted T cell fraction (not recorded which). These receptors were collected from a male donor with ankylosing spondylitis or in good health (not recorded which).

This clonotype was seen ten or more times. The chain carries TRBV11-2 and TRBJ2-5; 16 positions agree with TRBD2. The V gene end was trimmed by 5 bases and the J gene end by 5 bases; junction bases not matched to a gene: 20. The CDR3 is 21 amino acids. Germline V CDR1 and CDR2: SGHAT, FQNNGV. DNA for the CDR3: TGTGCCAGCAGCGTAAACCCCCCGGGACTAGCGGGGGGGCCACGAGAGGAGACCCAGTACTTC. It yields the protein CASSVNPPGLAGGPREETQYF.

This clonotype was observed many times. This chain uses TRBV20-1 with TRBJ2-2; D ambiguous. This CDR3 is 14 amino acids long. The V end lost 2 bases, the J end lost 6 bases, and 13 bases lay between the germline ends. In germline, CDR1 is DFQATT, CDR2 SNEGSKA (reference sequence). This chain's CDR3 is CSARPDAWSGELFF. In nucleotides, the CDR3 is TGCAGTGCTAGACCGGACGCCTGGTCCGGGGAGCTGTTTTTT.

This clonotype was detected ten times or more. The rearrangement links TRBV20-1 to TRBJ2-7, with 7 bases lining up with TRBD2. V dropped 0 bases and J dropped 3; count of bases not matched to a gene: 8. CDR1 and CDR2 (germline): DFQATT, SNEGSKA (reference sequence). The CDR3 is made up of 15 amino acids. CDR3: CSARDAGLDLYEQYF. CDR3 bases: TGCAGTGCTAGAGATGCCGGACTAGACCTCTACGAGCAGTACTTC.

The table lists this clonotype with many counts. The V call is TRBV3-1, the J call TRBJ1-4; 11 bases align to TRBD1. The CDR3 covers 17 residues. The V segment lost 4 bases and the J segment 3 bases; nucleotides outside the gene matches: 7. Germline-derived CDR1 and CDR2 are LGHDT and YNNKEL (reference sequence). The CDR3 spells CASSPRDRGLSNEKLFF. The DNA of the CDR3 is TGTGCCAGCAGCCCCCGGGACAGGGGGTTATCTAATGAAAAACTGTTTTTT.

This clonotype showed up many times. The gene calls are TRBV11-2 and TRBJ2-2; TRBD2 aligns across 10 bases. Germline V gene lookup returns CDR1 SGHAT and CDR2 FQNNGV. CDR3 length equals 18 residues. V lost 2 bases to trimming and J lost 1 base; unmatched junction nucleotides: 7. The CDR3 spells CASSLMPSGRQNTGELFF. In DNA, the CDR3 is TGTGCCAGCAGCTTAATGCCTAGCGGGAGACAGAACACCGGGGAGCTGTTTTTT.

In its sample, this clonotype was seen many times. The J gene is TRBJ1-6, the V gene TRBV28; maybe TRBD1 (6 bases). The germline gives CDR1 MDHEN, CDR2 SYDVKM. Trimming stripped 3 bases from V and 7 bases from J, with 22 bases between. The CDR3 loop spans 18 amino acids. The CDR3 nucleotides are TGTGCCAGCAGTTTCCTAACTTCAGGGGCCGTCCCGAATTCACCCCTCCACTTT. Protein: CASSFLTSGAVPNSPLHF.

This clonotype was detected only a few times. This sequence joins TRBV5-1 and TRBJ2-1; D is unclear. CDR3 length equals 12 residues. V lost 4 bases, J lost 2 bases, and 4 bases lay in between. Germline V gives CDR1 SGHRS, CDR2 YFSETQ. CDR3 coding DNA: TGCGCCAGCAGCCGTGCCTACAATGAGCAGTTCTTC. This gives the protein CASSRAYNEQFF.

Ten or more counts support this clonotype. The J gene is TRBJ2-3, the V gene TRBV15; D is possibly TRBD1 (5 bases). The CDR3 is made up of 16 amino acids. The germline CDR1 and CDR2 sequences are LNHNV and YYDKDF (reference sequence). V lost 2 bases and J 0 bases, leaving 12 bases between the germline ends. CDR3 coding DNA: TGTGCCACCAGCAGACCCGAGGCAGGGAGCACAGATACGCAGTATTTT. Its translation: CATSRPEAGSTDTQYF.

This clonotype came up many times. The rearrangement links TRBV5-6 to TRBJ2-5; D not resolved. This CDR3 is 14 amino acids long. V was shortened by 0 bases and J by 2 bases, with 8 bases between the two germline ends. The V gene's germline CDR1 is SGHDT and CDR2 YYEEEE. The CDR3 DNA is TGTGCCAGCAGCTTGGTTAACAGACAAGAGACCCAGTACTTC. This sequence encodes CASSLVNRQETQYF.

Many counts were recorded for this clonotype. The rearrangement joins TRBV29-1 to TRBJ2-1; D gene ambiguous. The germline V gene has CDR1 SQVTM and CDR2 ANQGSEA. This CDR3 has 13 residues. The V and J ends lost 4 bases and 5 bases respectively, with 12 bases between them. In nucleotides, the CDR3 is TGCAGCGTTGGCGGTAGTGCGAACAATGAGCAGTTCTTC. Protein sequence: CSVGGSANNEQFF.

This clonotype was observed many times. This chain uses TRBV20-1 with TRBJ1-2, with TRBD1 as a possible D gene (6 bases). Germline CDR1 and CDR2: DFQATT and SNEGSKA (reference sequence). CDR3 size: 12 residues. V dropped 4 bases and J dropped 3 bases, with 9 bases sitting between them. Here the CDR3 reads CSAMGQDYGYTF. For the CDR3, the DNA is TGCAGTGCTATGGGACAAGACTATGGCTACACCTTC.

The sample holds many counts of this clonotype. The gene calls are TRBV5-1 and TRBJ2-1; D gene ambiguous. CDR1 and CDR2 (germline): SGHRS, YFSETQ. The V end lost 3 bases, the J end lost 6 bases, and 22 bases lay between the germline ends. The CDR3 extends over 17 amino acids. In nucleotides, the CDR3 is TGCGCCAGCAGCTCGTTCTCAGAAGGAAGGCTGGGCAATGAGCAGTTCTTC. Translated, it gives CASSSFSEGRLGNEQFF. The entire variable domain, with the rest obtained from reference TRBV5-1 and TRBJ2-1, is as follows: KAGVTQTPRYLIKTRGQQVTLSCSPISGHRSVSWYQQTPGQGLQFLFEYFSETQRNKGNFPGRFSGRQFSNSRSEMNVSTLELGDSALYLCASSSFSEGRLGNEQFFGPGTRLTVL.

This clonotype was picked up many times. This chain joins TRBV29-1 and TRBJ1-1; 7 nucleotides line up with TRBD1. This CDR3 is 16 amino acids long. CDR1 and CDR2 (germline): SQVTM, ANQGSEA. V lost 6 bases and J lost 6; bases outside the gene matches: 19. CDR3 amino acids: CSVEQGSLDRISEAFF. CDR3 coding DNA: TGCAGCGTCGAACAGGGGAGCCTCGATCGTATCTCTGAAGCTTTCTTT.

This clonotype was seen repeatedly, ten times or more. The chain joins TRBV2 to TRBJ2-7; no reliable D call. V gave up 2 bases and J gave up 2 bases, with 4 bases separating them. Germline lookup yields CDR1 SNHLY and CDR2 FYNNEI. The length of the CDR3 is 12 residues. In nucleotides, the CDR3 is TGTGCCAGCAGTGAATCGCCCTACGAGCAGTACTTC. Translation: CASSESPYEQYF.

This clonotype was observed at least ten times. The V and J genes are TRBV11-1 and TRBJ2-5; D unclear. Trimming removed 8 bases from V and 5 bases from J, with 3 bases in between. The V gene's germline CDR1 is SGHAT and CDR2 FQDESV (reference sequence). The CDR3 sequence is 9 residues long. DNA for the CDR3: TGTGCCAGCCAGGAGACCCAGTACTTC. This codes for CASQETQYF.

There are many counts of this clonotype. The V and J genes are TRBV5-1 and TRBJ2-2; D is perhaps TRBD1 (6 bases). Germline-derived CDR1 and CDR2 are SGHRS and YFSETQ. V was cut by 2 bases and J by 5 bases, with 25 bases left in between. CDR3 length equals 19 residues. DNA of the CDR3: TGCGCCAGCAGCTTTTGGGCAGGGGCCCAATCCTATATAACCGGGGAGCTGTTTTTT. This codes for CASSFWAGAQSYITGELFF.

Ten or more counts support this clonotype. This chain uses TRBV9 with TRBJ1-5; 8 positions agree with TRBD1. Per germline, CDR1 SGDLS and CDR2 YYNGEE. This CDR3 region has 15 residues. V lost 5 bases and J lost 1; bases outside the gene matches: 5. The CDR3 region has the DNA TGTGCCAGCAGTCGACAGGGGACGAGCAATCAGCCCCAGCATTTT. It specifies CASSRQGTSNQPQHF.

This clonotype appeared many times. The chain is built from TRBV27 and TRBJ2-7; D unresolved. Germline V gene data show CDR1 as MNHEY and CDR2 as SMNVEV (reference sequence). The length of the CDR3 is 14 residues. The germline V and J ends were trimmed by 0 bases and 6 bases, with 12 bases remaining between them. The CDR3 here is CASSLSGRGLEQYF. Written as DNA, the CDR3 is TGTGCCAGCAGTTTATCAGGTCGCGGTCTCGAGCAGTACTTC.

This clonotype has ten or more counts. One junction end disagrees with the germline gene, perhaps due to a read error. This sequence joins TRBV7-6 and TRBJ2-2; 7 positions match TRBD1. Germline-derived CDR1 and CDR2 are SGHVS and FNYEAQ. The CDR3 has 16 amino acids. In DNA, the CDR3 is TGTGCCAGCAGCGTAGCACCGGGACAGCCCACCGGGGAGCTGTTTTTT. Amino acid sequence: CASSVAPGQPTGELFF.

This clonotype was found many times. The J gene is TRBJ2-1, the V gene TRBV28, with 7 bases aligning to TRBD2. Unmatched junction bases numbered 12, after V lost 5 bases and J lost 5 bases. Germline CDR1 and CDR2: MDHEN and SYDVKM. The CDR3 sequence is 16 residues long. The CDR3: CASSPSGRERDNEQFF. CDR3 nucleotide sequence: TGTGCCAGCAGTCCGTCGGGGCGGGAGAGAGACAATGAGCAGTTCTTC.

A word on this clonotype: A read error may explain this, as a much larger clone is one base away. V usage is TRBV29-1 and J usage is TRBJ1-1; maybe TRBD1 (6 bases). This CDR3 is 14 amino acids long. Deletions cut 6 bases from V and 4 bases from J, with 18 bases between. CDR1 is SQVTM and CDR2 is ANQGSEA in the germline V gene. The CDR3 DNA reads as TGCAGCGTCCTGGGACAACACATGATCACTGAAGCTTTCTTT. It specifies CSVLGQHMITEAFF. The full variable domain, with the rest looked up from reference TRBV29-1 and TRBJ1-1, is SAVISQKPSRDICQRGTSLTIQCQVDSQVTMMFWYRQQPGQSLTLIATANQGSEATYESGFVIDKFPISRPNLTFSTLTVSNMSPEDSSIYLCSVLGQHMITEAFFGQGTRLTVV.